One and the same sample provided the 27 T cell receptor beta chains below, sequenced in a study of T-cell reconstitution after alpha-beta-depleted transplantation in children. Using unique molecular identifiers, the investigators prepared the TCRbeta library. TCRdb reprocessed the PCR reads via MiXCR and lists one record per CDR3 protein. Of roughly 3,100 distinct CDR3 sequences in the sample, 20% to 25% are singletons; the top ten hold 30% to 40%. Sample: PBMCs, mostly from graft donor cells, taken 60 days after TCRalphabeta/CD19-depleted stem cell transplant. The receptors were gathered from a female patient younger than 18 who had a stem cell transplant for acute lymphoblastic leukemia, so the T cells may come from the graft donor.

In its sample, this clonotype was seen many times. This sequence joins TRBV3-1 and TRBJ2-5; 8 bases align to TRBD2. V lost 1 base to trimming and J lost 5 bases; unmatched junction nucleotides: 6. Germline lookup yields CDR1 LGHDT and CDR2 YNNKEL (reference sequence). CDR3 length: 15 residues. The CDR3 loop reads CASSQGLAPRETQYF. Here the CDR3 DNA reads TGTGCCAGCAGCCAAGGACTAGCGCCTCGGGAGACCCAGTACTTC.

This clonotype was observed a single time. The chain joins TRBV7-3 to TRBJ2-3; unclear D gene. Germline V gene lookup returns CDR1 SGHTA and CDR2 FQGTGA. This CDR3 has 14 amino acids. Trimming cost V 3 bases and J 2 bases, with 9 bases left between them. The CDR3 DNA reads as TGTGCCAGCAGCTTTGCTGGTACCACAGATACGCAGTATTTT. This encodes CASSFAGTTDTQYF.

This clonotype has a handful of counts. The V and J genes are TRBV3-1 and TRBJ2-3; D might be TRBD1 or TRBD2, each matching 5 bases. Germline-derived CDR1 and CDR2 are LGHDT and YNNKEL (reference sequence). The CDR3 totals 15 residues. Trimming pared 4 bases from V and 3 bases from J, leaving 14 bases between. The CDR3 DNA reads TGTGCCAGCAGCCCTCCCGAGGGGCTTACAGATACGCAGTATTTT. The encoded protein is CASSPPEGLTDTQYF.

This chain connects TRBV11-2 to TRBJ2-5; TRBD1 might be the D (6 bases). Germline CDR1 reads SGHAT; CDR2 reads FQNNGV. V was pared by 1 base and J by 1 base, with 13 bases between. The CDR3 runs to 16 residues. Here the CDR3 reads CASSLVGQTIQETQYF. The DNA for the CDR3 is TGTGCCAGCAGCTTAGTAGGACAGACGATCCAAGAGACCCAGTACTTC.

There are many counts of this clonotype. The chain couples TRBV6-6 to TRBJ1-6, with 7 positions matching TRBD1. Germline V gene sequence: CDR1 MNHNY, CDR2 SVGAGI (reference sequence). With 6 bases clipped from V and 0 bases from J, the junction kept 11 bases outside the gene matches. This CDR3 has 18 amino acids. CDR3 nucleotide sequence: TGTGCCAGCAGGCAGACAGGGAGGGGGAGCTCCTATAATTCACCCCTCCACTTT. It codes for CASRQTGRGSSYNSPLHF.

This clonotype was picked up a small number of times. The genes are TRBV11-1 and TRBJ2-1; 11 bases fit TRBD2. This CDR3 is built from 18 residues. Germline V gene lookup returns CDR1 SGHAT and CDR2 FQDESV (reference sequence). J lost 0 bases, V lost 10 bases, and 14 bases had no gene match. CDR3 sequence: CATREASGRNRSYNEQFF. The CDR3 DNA reads as TGTGCCACCAGGGAAGCTAGCGGGAGGAACCGCTCCTACAATGAGCAGTTCTTC.

This clonotype is medium-sized. V gene TRBV10-2 combines with J gene TRBJ1-3; a weak D match, TRBD1 (5 bases). Germline V gives CDR1 WSHSY, CDR2 SAAADI. This CDR3 contains 15 residues. V shed 3 bases and J shed 2 bases, with 11 bases lying between them. Here the CDR3 DNA reads TGCGCCAGCAGTGAAGGCCAGGGCGCTGGAAACACCATATATTTT. Encoded protein: CASSEGQGAGNTIYF.

In this sample, this clonotype is medium-sized. The chain links TRBV28 to TRBJ1-4, with D perhaps TRBD1 (6 bases). Germline V gene data show CDR1 as MDHEN and CDR2 as SYDVKM. V lost 3 bases, J lost 4 bases, and 27 bases lay in between. The CDR3 is made up of 20 amino acids. The CDR3 DNA is TGTGCCAGCAGTTTTCTTGGTGGGACACTCACCGGCCGGGTTAATGAAAAACTGTTTTTT. This codes for CASSFLGGTLTGRVNEKLFF.

This clonotype has ten or more counts. The chain has TRBV7-9 and TRBJ2-1; 12 bases align to TRBD2. The CDR3 has 16 residues. CDR1 SEHNR and CDR2 FQNEAQ come from the germline V gene (reference sequence). The V segment lost 4 bases and the J segment 3 bases; nucleotides outside the gene matches: 4. The CDR3: CASSSRTSGDYNEQFF. The CDR3 DNA sequence: TGTGCCAGCAGCTCCCGGACTAGCGGGGACTACAATGAGCAGTTCTTC.

This clonotype counts as medium-sized. The chain has TRBV7-9 and TRBJ1-1; maybe TRBD1 (5 bases). This CDR3 region has 12 residues. The germline gives CDR1 SEHNR, CDR2 FQNEAQ (reference sequence). The ends were cut back, 4 bases at V and 10 bases at J, with 13 bases in the middle. CDR3 nucleotides: TGTGCCAGCAGCTCGGGACGGCCGAGAGCTTTCTTT. Its translation is CASSSGRPRAFF.

The chain couples TRBV6-2 or TRBV6-3 to TRBJ1-1; D ambiguous. The CDR3 is 17 residues long. The germline V gene encodes CDR1 MNHEY and CDR2 SVGEGT. Deletions cut 2 bases from V and 5 bases from J, with 21 bases between. The DNA of the CDR3 is TGTGCCAGCAGTTACCCAGAAACCGGGCCCTCGGGGACTGAAGCTTTCTTT. It codes for CASSYPETGPSGTEAFF.

This clonotype was recorded at least ten times. This chain uses TRBV25-1 with TRBJ2-3; 7 bases line up with TRBD2. V shed 5 bases, J shed 6 bases, and the junction held 20 bases outside the gene matches. The CDR3 loop spans 18 amino acids. CDR1 and CDR2 (germline): MGHDK, SYGVNS. In DNA form, the CDR3 reads TGTGCCAGCAGTTTTCATTACCTCGCCCCGGGGGGTTTGGATACGCAGTATTTT. It yields the protein CASSFHYLAPGGLDTQYF.

This clonotype was detected ten times or more. This chain connects TRBV7-9 to TRBJ2-5; TRBD2 matches at 7 bases. V was pared by 5 bases and J by 4 bases, with 16 bases of the junction left unmatched. The germline V gene has CDR1 SEHNR and CDR2 FQNEAQ (reference sequence). The CDR3 extends over 17 amino acids. CDR3 bases: TGTGCCAGCAGCCCCCGAGCGGGGAGTGGTTCAAGAGAGACCCAGTACTTC. Translating it yields CASSPRAGSGSRETQYF.

This clonotype was seen repeatedly, ten times or more. CDR3 bases: TGTGCCAGCAGCCCACCTAGCGGGGGGGCCTATGGGCACGCGGATACGCAGTATTTT. Encoded protein: CASSPPSGGAYGHADTQYF. The V and J genes are TRBV6-2 or TRBV6-3 and TRBJ2-3; 12 bases match TRBD2. The CDR3 is made up of 19 amino acids. Trimming removed 6 bases from V and 6 bases from J; junction bases left unmatched: 19. Germline CDR1 and CDR2: MNHEY and SVGEGT.

The CDR3 nucleotides read TGTGCCATCAGTGATGGGGCAAACAATGAGCAGTTCTTC. Its translation is CAISDGANNEQFF. The chain uses TRBV10-3 and TRBJ2-1; tentatively, D is TRBD1 (5 bases). V was shortened by 3 bases and J by 5 bases, with 8 bases between the two germline ends. Germline assignment: CDR1 ENHRY and CDR2 SYGVKD. CDR3 length: 13 amino acids.

This clonotype counts as medium-sized. The chain carries TRBV4-1 and TRBJ2-1; the D gene is possibly TRBD2 (5 bases). V lost 0 bases and J 6 bases, leaving 15 bases between the germline ends. The CDR3 covers 16 residues. Looked up from germline, CDR1 is MGHRA and CDR2 is YSYEKL. Here the CDR3 reads CASSQDEGSSLNEQFF. The CDR3 DNA reads TGCGCCAGCAGCCAAGATGAGGGCAGTTCGCTCAATGAGCAGTTCTTC.

This clonotype qualifies as medium-sized (0.01 to 0.1%). The chain carries TRBV28 and TRBJ2-2; the D is unclear. The V gene lost 2 bases and the J gene lost 5 bases, with 3 bases spanning the gap. This CDR3 is built from 12 residues. CDR1 and CDR2 from the germline V gene are MDHEN and SYDVKM. In DNA form, the CDR3 reads TGTGCCAGCAGTTTACGTACCGGGGAGCTGTTTTTT. This sequence encodes CASSLRTGELFF.

The table lists this clonotype with many counts. This chain joins TRBV6-5 and TRBJ1-2; 8 nucleotides align to TRBD1. V lost 2 bases to trimming and J lost 6 bases; unmatched junction nucleotides: 8. This CDR3 comprises 15 residues. Germline lookup yields CDR1 MNHEY and CDR2 SVGAGI. The CDR3 DNA reads as TGTGCCAGCAGTTACCTCCAGGGGGCGCACAATGGCTACACCTTC. It is translated as CASSYLQGAHNGYTF.

The V and J genes are TRBV20-1 and TRBJ1-1, with no clear D. Trimming removed 3 bases at V and 0 bases at J, with 11 bases between. The CDR3 runs 14 residues. Germline V lookup: CDR1 DFQATT, CDR2 SNEGSKA (reference sequence). The CDR3 DNA reads as TGCAGTGCTAGTAGTATGATTTTGAACACTGAAGCTTTCTTT. Amino acids: CSASSMILNTEAFF.

This clonotype is medium-sized. The chain joins TRBV3-1 to TRBJ1-2; no clear D gene. From germline, CDR1 is LGHDT and CDR2 YNNKEL (reference sequence). The CDR3 is made up of 14 amino acids. Trimming removed 1 base at V and 1 base at J, with 7 bases between. CDR3 DNA sequence: TGTGCCAGCAGCCAAGGCCCAGTTAACTATGGCTACACCTTC. This gives the protein CASSQGPVNYGYTF.

The chain has TRBV7-9 and TRBJ1-4; D call uncertain. The V end lost 3 bases, the J end lost 0 bases, and 8 bases lay between the germline ends. The germline V gene has CDR1 SEHNR and CDR2 FQNEAQ (reference sequence). The CDR3 totals 15 residues. The CDR3 reads CASSFWTTTNEKLFF. The DNA of the CDR3 is TGTGCCAGCAGCTTCTGGACCACAACTAATGAAAAACTGTTTTTT.

This rearrangement joins TRBV3-1 to TRBJ2-7; D might be TRBD1 (6 bases). The CDR3 extends over 9 amino acids. Germline loops: CDR1 LGHDT, CDR2 YNNKEL (reference sequence). The CDR3 here is CATTKQGSV. The CDR3 DNA sequence: TGTGCCACCACCAAGCAGGGGTCGGTC.

This clonotype has ten or more counts. The chain joins TRBV6-1 to TRBJ2-7; D possibly corresponds to TRBD2 (5 bases). The V gene's germline CDR1 is MNHNS and CDR2 SASEGT. V was cut by 6 bases and J by 3 bases, with 6 bases left in between. CDR3 length: 11 residues. The CDR3 DNA reads as TGTGCCAGCAGACTAGGCTACGAGCAGTACTTC. Encoded protein: CASRLGYEQYF.

This clonotype was counted ten times or more. The chain has TRBV12-3 or TRBV12-4 and TRBJ2-6; 8 bases align to TRBD2. The V gene end was trimmed by 6 bases and the J gene end by 4 bases; junction bases not matched to a gene: 5. The CDR3 consists of 15 residues. CDR3 residues: CASSPGGAGANVLTF. CDR3 DNA sequence: TGTGCCAGCAGCCCCGGGGGGGCCGGGGCCAACGTCCTGACTTTC.

This chain connects TRBV4-2 to TRBJ2-1, with no clear D. The length of the CDR3 is 11 residues. Germline V gene lookup returns CDR1 LGHNA and CDR2 YNFKEQ. Trimming removed 1 base at V and 10 bases at J, with 5 bases between. The CDR3 region is CASSQVGEQFF. The CDR3 DNA reads TGTGCCAGCAGCCAAGTGGGGGAGCAGTTCTTC.

This clonotype was detected many times. V gene TRBV28 combines with J gene TRBJ2-3, with 7 bases matching TRBD2. The V gene's germline CDR1 is MDHEN and CDR2 SYDVKM. With V trimmed by 3 bases and J by 1 base, 7 bases remained unmatched. There are 16 residues in the CDR3. As DNA, the CDR3 is TGTGCCAGCAGTTTGGGGCTAGCGGACCGCACAGATACGCAGTATTTT. Encoded protein: CASSLGLADRTDTQYF.

In its sample, this clonotype is large (0.1 to 1%). The chain has TRBV7-9 and TRBJ2-1, with D perhaps TRBD2 (6 bases). CDR1 is SEHNR, CDR2 FQNEAQ, per germline (reference sequence). The CDR3 spans 15 residues. The V end lost 2 bases, the J end lost 8 bases, and 16 bases lay between the germline ends. The CDR3 coding sequence is TGTGCCAGCAGCTTAACCGGCGGGATGAGTGATGAGCAGTTCTTC. It is translated as CASSLTGGMSDEQFF.